The 17 T cell receptor beta chains in this list originate from one sample, sequenced in a study of identifying expanded T cells in peripheral blood. Assay: immunoSEQ multiplex PCR; the TCRdb copy retains only in-frame clones and omits some. The table records approximately 130,000 clones, about 86% of them present only once. Sequencing was performed on blood. The receptors were gathered from a person between 18 and 69 years old in good health.

The rearrangement uses TRBV27 and TRBJ2-5; TRBD1 agrees at 12 bases. With V trimmed by 7 bases and J by 4 bases, 10 bases remained unmatched. The germline gives CDR1 MNHEY, CDR2 SMNVEV (reference sequence). This CDR3 is built from 16 residues. CDR3 amino acids: CASKTGTGGFGETQYF. CDR3 bases: TGTGCCAGCAAAACCGGGACAGGGGGCTTTGGAGAGACCCAGTACTTC.

This clone has a single count. The genes are TRBV7-6 and TRBJ2-2, with D perhaps being TRBD1 or TRBD2 (5 bases each). The CDR3 is 16 amino acids. Germline lookup yields CDR1 SGHVS and CDR2 FNYEAQ. Trimming removed 6 bases from V and 2 bases from J, with 16 bases in between. CDR3 region: CASRGEGASNTGELFF. CDR3 nucleotides: TGTGCCAGCAGGGGAGAAGGGGCTAGCAACACCGGGGAGCTGTTTTTT.

The chain is built from TRBV5-1 and TRBJ1-1; D gene unclear. Germline CDR1 reads SGHRS; CDR2 reads YFSETQ. Trimming removed 0 bases at V and 10 bases at J, with 13 bases between. The CDR3 runs to 13 residues. The CDR3 is CASSLEGLKVAFF. The CDR3 nucleotides are TGCGCCAGCAGCTTGGAAGGGTTAAAAGTAGCTTTCTTT.

The chain uses TRBV10-3 and TRBJ2-7; TRBD1 matches at 11 bases. Germline CDR1 ENHRY, CDR2 SYGVKD. This CDR3 contains 19 residues. V was clipped by 3 bases and J by 5 bases; unmatched bases: 18. CDR3 residues: CAISDIFMVRGQGDHEQYF. CDR3 DNA: TGTGCCATCAGTGATATATTCATGGTAAGGGGACAGGGGGACCACGAGCAGTACTTC.

The chain combines TRBV14 with TRBJ2-5; no reliable D call. Germline CDR1 SGHDN, CDR2 FVKESK. This CDR3 comprises 17 residues. Trimming stripped 1 base from V and 4 bases from J, with 19 bases between. CDR3 sequence reads: CASSQVGAGLMRETQYF. The CDR3 coding sequence is TGTGCCAGCAGCCAAGTCGGCGCCGGGCTCATGAGAGAGACCCAGTACTTC.

CDR3 in DNA: TGTGCCAGTAGTACAGGACTAGCGGGAGATTCGGAGACCCAGTACTTC. Amino acids: CASSTGLAGDSETQYF. The V gene is TRBV19, the J gene TRBJ2-5; 13 nucleotides match TRBD2. CDR3 size: 16 residues. Germline V gives CDR1 LNHDA, CDR2 SQIVND (reference sequence). V was pared by 4 bases and J by 5 bases, with 7 bases of the junction left unmatched.

This rearrangement joins TRBV5-6 to TRBJ2-1; 10 bases are a match to TRBD2. Losses at the gene ends were 3 bases for V and 4 bases for J; bases not matched to a gene: 7. CDR3 length: 16 amino acids. CDR1 and CDR2 (germline): SGHDT, YYEEEE. CDR3 sequence: CASSSQREGLYNEQFF. Written as DNA, the CDR3 is TGTGCCAGCAGCTCCCAGCGGGAGGGGTTGTACAATGAGCAGTTCTTC.

V is TRBV29-1 and J is TRBJ1-5, with D maybe TRBD1 (6 bases). V dropped 3 bases and J dropped 7 bases, with 13 bases sitting between them. The length of the CDR3 is 13 residues. Germline CDR1 is SQVTM and CDR2 is ANQGSEA. In DNA form, the CDR3 reads TGCAGCGTTGAGGTGGGGGCTCGACAGCCCCAGCATTTT. Amino acids: CSVEVGARQPQHF.

In this sample, this clone turned up once. This chain joins TRBV5-1 and TRBJ2-7; a weak D match, TRBD1 (5 bases). Per germline, CDR1 SGHRS and CDR2 YFSETQ. This CDR3 is built from 12 residues. V lost 2 bases and J 5 bases, leaving 8 bases between the germline ends. CDR3 DNA sequence: TGCGCCAGCAGCTTCCAGGGTAACGAGCAGTACTTC. This encodes CASSFQGNEQYF.

The chain employs TRBV11-2 and TRBJ2-3; possibly TRBD2 for D (6 bases). Germline-derived CDR1 and CDR2 are SGHAT and FQNNGV. The V end was cut by 3 bases, the J end by 2 bases, with 12 bases between. The length of the CDR3 is 15 residues. The CDR3 sequence is CASSFSGGITDTQYF. CDR3 nucleotide sequence: TGTGCCAGCAGCTTTAGTGGAGGGATCACAGATACGCAGTATTTT.

The rearrangement uses TRBV11-2 and TRBJ2-1, with 7 bases lining up with TRBD2. This CDR3 has 15 residues. Germline V gene sequence: CDR1 SGHAT, CDR2 FQNNGV. V lost 10 bases and J lost 3; bases outside the gene matches: 12. CDR3 in DNA: TGTGCCACCGAGGGACGGGGGGAAGTCTACAATGAGCAGTTCTTC. Protein product: CATEGRGEVYNEQFF.

J is TRBJ2-7 and V is TRBV6-1; the match to TRBD2 covers 7 bases. The CDR3 is 13 residues long. Trimming removed 6 bases from V and 5 bases from J; junction bases left unmatched: 7. CDR1 and CDR2 (germline): MNHNS, SASEGT. DNA for the CDR3: TGTGCCAGCAGAAATACGGGACTAAACGAGCAGTACTTC. Translation gives CASRNTGLNEQYF.

The J gene is TRBJ2-1, the V gene TRBV27; no reliable D call. Per the germline V gene, CDR1 is MNHEY and CDR2 is SMNVEV (reference sequence). V lost 2 bases and J 0 bases, leaving 8 bases between the germline ends. This CDR3 comprises 15 residues. The CDR3 loop is CASSLPGSSYNEQFF. CDR3 in DNA: TGTGCCAGCAGTTTACCCGGCAGCTCCTACAATGAGCAGTTCTTC.

The genes are TRBV7-9 and TRBJ2-4; D possibly corresponds to TRBD1 (6 bases). The CDR3 sequence is 15 residues long. CDR1 and CDR2 (germline): SEHNR, FQNEAQ (reference sequence). The germline V and J ends were trimmed by 6 bases and 1 base, with 13 bases remaining between them. CDR3 coding DNA: TGTGCCAGCAGTTCGAACGACAGGGCCAAAAACATTCAGTACTTC. Its translation: CASSSNDRAKNIQYF.

The V gene is TRBV7-2, the J gene TRBJ2-1; a weak D match, TRBD2 (5 bases). V was pared by 6 bases and J by 6 bases, with 15 bases between. Germline CDR1 is SGHTA and CDR2 is FQGNSA. CDR3 size: 14 residues. The CDR3 is CASRKADPFNEQFF. The DNA of the CDR3 is TGTGCCAGCAGGAAAGCGGACCCATTCAATGAGCAGTTCTTC.

The V call is TRBV7-6, the J call TRBJ2-1; tentatively, D is TRBD2 (6 bases). Looked up from germline, CDR1 is SGHVS and CDR2 is FNYEAQ. This CDR3 region has 17 residues. With 5 bases removed from V and 4 bases from J, the gap between germline ends came to 21 bases. DNA for the CDR3: TGTGCCAGCAGCCAAGGCCCGGGCGGGACCTTTTACAATGAGCAGTTCTTC. This gives the protein CASSQGPGGTFYNEQFF. Full variable domain (remainder filled in from reference TRBV7-6 and TRBJ2-1): GAGVSQSPRYKVTKRGQDVALRCDPISGHVSLYWYRQALGQGPEFLTYFNYEAQQDKSGLPNDRFSAERPEGSISTLTIQRTEQRDSAMYRCASSQGPGGTFYNEQFFGPGTRLTVL.

The CDR3 coding sequence is TGCGCCAGCAGCCAAAGGACAGGGGAAGGGAACACTGAAGCTTTCTTT. Translating it yields CASSQRTGEGNTEAFF. The chain carries TRBV4-1 and TRBJ1-1, with 9 positions matching TRBD1. After removal of 2 bases from V and 1 base from J, the junction contained 5 bases not matched to a gene. The CDR3 consists of 16 residues. Germline V gene sequence: CDR1 MGHRA, CDR2 YSYEKL.